Listed below are T cell receptor beta chains from one sample, sequenced in a study of blood T cells in healthy people across ages. TCRdb re-called the 5' RACE reads with MiXCR, one entry per CDR3 protein. The profile shows 1.5 million to 2 million distinct CDR3 sequences, about 28% of them singletons. Specimen: blood. All receptors derive from a woman aged 30 to 39 in good health. Both conserved end residues are part of each CDR3. Each record gives: D gene, J gene, clone size, V gene, CDR3 protein, CDR3 DNA. The D gene is left open where the match is weak. Where a row states a size, it is once, few, many or the class of an expanded clone; other rows omit it.

NA	TRBJ2-5	few	TRBV29-1	CSVRMWTVQETQYF	TGCAGCGTTCGGATGTGGACAGTACAAGAGACCCAGTACTTC
NA	TRBJ2-5	once	TRBV20-1	CRAGLSVETQYF	TGCAGGGCTGGACTGTCCGTTGAGACCCAGTACTTC
NA	TRBJ2-6	few	TRBV5-1	CASSPVGTDSGANVLTF	TGCGCCAGCAGCCCCGTCGGTACAGACTCTGGGGCCAACGTCCTGACTTTC
NA	TRBJ2-5	few	TRBV7-9	CASSFPAGAKETQYF	TGTGCCAGCAGCTTCCCTGCGGGGGCGAAAGAGACCCAGTACTTC
TRBD2	TRBJ2-5	few	TRBV3-1	CASGNWLAGGNGETQYF	TGTGCCAGCGGGAACTGGCTAGCGGGAGGTAACGGGGAGACCCAGTACTTC
NA	TRBJ2-7	few	TRBV7-2	CASSLAGISGEQYF	TGTGCCAGCAGCTTAGCAGGGATTAGTGGCGAGCAGTACTTC
TRBD2	TRBJ2-1	many	TRBV7-3	CASSDRLAGGNEQFF	TGTGCCAGCAGCGATAGACTAGCGGGGGGGAATGAGCAGTTCTTC
TRBD2	TRBJ2-1	many	TRBV5-6	CASSPPPQGGNEQFF	TGTGCCAGCAGCCCTCCCCCCCAGGGAGGGAATGAGCAGTTCTTC
NA	TRBJ2-7	NA	TRBV6-5	CASSYSGNSDYEQYF	TGTGCCAGCAGTTACTCGGGCAACTCGGACTACGAGCAGTACTTC
TRBD1	TRBJ1-2	NA	TRBV28	CASLAPGTGENGYTF	TGTGCCAGCCTCGCTCCCGGGACAGGGGAGAATGGCTACACCTTC
NA	TRBJ2-3	few	TRBV15	CATSSTGALTDTQYF	TGTGCCACCAGCAGTACGGGGGCCCTAACAGATACGCAGTATTTT
TRBD2	TRBJ2-1	many	TRBV12-3/TRBV12-4	CASRRLAGQEDEQFF	TGTGCCAGCAGGCGTCTAGCGGGGCAGGAAGATGAGCAGTTCTTC
NA	TRBJ1-2	many	TRBV30	CAGAAGAEFGYTF	TGTGCTGGAGCGGCAGGAGCTGAGTTTGGCTACACCTTC